The clone carrying this T cell receptor beta chain occurred a few times. CDR1 is LGHDT and CDR2 is YNNKEL in the germline V gene (reference sequence). V gave up 1 base and J gave up 2 bases, with 12 bases separating them. This CDR3 is 15 amino acids long. The entry originates in a study of blood T cells in healthy people across ages. PCR was performed a second time for roughly 7 to 11 cycles using a sample-barcoded 5' primer and a J-beta primer mix. Using its own MiXCR run on the 5' RACE reads, TCRdb lists one record per CDR3 protein. The sample lists about 510,000 distinct CDR3 sequences; roughly a quarter were seen once. This sample was also put to use in a study of T cells of mothers and their children. That report adds: Thymic selection, a shaping force on TCR recombination output, acts similarly in related and unrelated pairs.

This receptor was taken from a boy between 2 and 10 years old in good health. The sequencing input was blood. This chain links TRBV3-1 with TRBJ2-7; D is possibly TRBD1 (6 bases). Here the CDR3 reads CASSQVRGFPYEQYF. The CDR3 DNA is TGTGCCAGCAGCCAAGTTAGGGGGTTTCCCTACGAGCAGTACTTC.